This entry describes one T cell receptor beta chain. Its cognate antigen has yet to be identified. The input lacks base qualities; no much larger clone sits a single base away. One collaborating source in Seattle enrolled patients during active infection and followed them longitudinally through the course of disease. The collaborating institutions used their own protocols to collect whole blood in K2EDTA tubes. Collaborator samples were shipped for TCRbeta analysis as frozen whole blood, isolated PBMCs, or DNA extracted from either sample type. The immunoSEQ Assay, a bias-controlled multiplex PCR, was used to amplify TCRbeta CDR3 regions from genomic DNA. The paper's data handling went like this. Within the assay, amplification of reference gene primers was used to estimate how many nucleated cells each sample contained. Sequence reads were collapsed and filtered to measure the absolute abundance of every unique TCRbeta CDR3 rearrangement. Productive Simpson clonality was computed per sample as the square root of Simpson's diversity index over productive rearrangements. TCRdb holds this immuneACCESS table with in-frame rearrangements only. Some clones are missing; in checked studies, unresolved V genes explain under half, and the rest has no known cause. Clone size and the V and J calls come from that table; the DNA yielded D and trimming. This sample has hundreds of thousands of clones in its table, and around 88% of those were observed once. Around 6.6% of the sample rests with the top ten.

The CDR3 runs 12 amino acids, cysteine and phenylalanine included. Just the 36-base CDR3 DNA is kept, in frame starting at base 1. V is clipped by 3 bases and J by 14 bases, and the sequence between their germline boundaries is 11 bases long. Taken from the germline V gene, the CDR1 and CDR2 loops are LGHNA and YSLEER. The record originates from a study of blood T cell repertoires in COVID-19 (dated by TCRdb to about 2020). Context from the whole study: Collaborator samples came from the United States, Italy and Spain and covered acute and convalescent phases of COVID-19. The repertoires were released in a freely available public database intended as a resource for research on the immune response to SARS-CoV-2. The prospective study material was composed of cDNA or gDNA derived from T cells, B-cell-depleted T cells, or PBMCs. Nearly every sample came with metadata listing a de-identified subject ID, COVID-19 status, age in years and sex. The dataset comprised deeply sampled blood TCRbeta repertoires from subjects exposed to, actively infected with, or recovered from COVID-19. The samples were drawn from the first 160 participants of the ongoing ImmuneRACE study and from 1,254 subjects provided by 6 global collaborators. HLA class I and class II types, where available, came from metadata supplied by the sample provider rather than from assay-based typing. What the study reported, not specific to this receptor: How much clinical and demographic metadata was included differed by source and by participant, and the metadata was provided uncurated.

This sequence uses TRBV4-3 and TRBJ1-6; the D segment could be TRBD1, given 5 matching bases. The source is a woman aged 30 to 39 with COVID-19, enrolled during active disease. The sequenced material came from peripheral blood. The base sequence is TGCGCCAGCAGCCAGCCCCAAGGGGCCCTCCACTTT. Its protein reads: CASSQPQGALHF.